Here is one T cell receptor beta chain with its context. Antigen unknown. This sample stems from a study of OX40 agonist ivuxolimab in advanced cancers. Whole-study context: Earlier anti-PD-1, anti-PD-L1 or anti-CTLA-4 therapy was permitted; roughly 37% had received some.

Overall study findings and caveats: Compared with CD4+, CD8+ T cells on average had more expanded clones.

The length of the CDR3 is 15 residues. The germline CDR1 and CDR2 sequences are SGHVS and FQNEAQ. The trim removed 5 bases at V and 4 bases at J, leaving 3 bases unmatched. Clones were read by immunoSEQ multiplex PCR, and TCRdb kept only the in-frame ones, dropping some. The data hold about 70,000 clones, with more than 90% observed a single time. The receptor comes from an adult with an advanced solid tumor such as melanoma, head and neck, liver or kidney cancer. V gene TRBV7-8 combines with J gene TRBJ2-2; 11 nucleotides line up with TRBD2. The sequences come from CD4+ or CD8+ T cells sorted from blood, collected in a trial of the OX40 agonist ivuxolimab. The CDR3 loop reads CASSRGLAGTGELFF. The CDR3 DNA follows: TGTGCCAGCAGCCGTGGACTAGCGGGCACCGGGGAGCTGTTTTTT.